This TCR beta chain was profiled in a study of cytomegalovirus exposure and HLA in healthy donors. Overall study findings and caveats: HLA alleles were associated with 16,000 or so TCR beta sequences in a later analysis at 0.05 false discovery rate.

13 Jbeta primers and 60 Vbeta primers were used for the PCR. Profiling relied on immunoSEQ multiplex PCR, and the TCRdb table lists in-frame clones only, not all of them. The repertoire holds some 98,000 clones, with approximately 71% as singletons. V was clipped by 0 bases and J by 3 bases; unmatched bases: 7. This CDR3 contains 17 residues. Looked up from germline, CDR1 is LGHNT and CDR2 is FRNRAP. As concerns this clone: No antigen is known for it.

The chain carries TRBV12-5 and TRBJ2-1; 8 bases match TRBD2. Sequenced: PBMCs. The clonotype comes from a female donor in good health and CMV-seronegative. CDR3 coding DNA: TGTGCTAGTGGTTTGGTACTCGAACGGGAGGGCTACAATGAGCAGTTCTTC. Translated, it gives CASGLVLEREGYNEQFF.